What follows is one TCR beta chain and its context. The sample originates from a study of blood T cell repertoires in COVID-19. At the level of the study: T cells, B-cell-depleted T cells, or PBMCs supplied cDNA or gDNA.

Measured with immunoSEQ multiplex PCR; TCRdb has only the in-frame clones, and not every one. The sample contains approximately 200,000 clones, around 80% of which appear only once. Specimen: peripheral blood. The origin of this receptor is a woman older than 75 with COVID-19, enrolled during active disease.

CDR3 DNA sequence: TGCGCCAGCAGCTATGACAGTTCCTATGGCTACACCTTC. Translating gives CASSYDSSYGYTF. The rearrangement links TRBV5-1 to TRBJ1-2; tentatively, D is TRBD1 (5 bases). The CDR3 loop spans 13 amino acids. Trimming took off 3 bases at V and 4 bases at J, with 10 bases between the two ends. Germline CDR1 is SGHRS and CDR2 is YFSETQ.